The 3 T cell receptor beta chains below come from one sample, sequenced in a study of CD8 T cells in Susac syndrome. RNA amounts of about 0.5 to 1 ug underwent reverse transcription with random hexamers. TCRdb re-called the immunoSEQ multiplex PCR reads through MiXCR, storing one row per CDR3 protein. The sample contains some 400,000 distinct CDR3 sequences, approximately 85% of which appear only once. What was sequenced was CD8+ T cells from PBMCs. These receptors came from a human donor with multiple sclerosis.

This chain uses TRBV18 with TRBJ1-2; D possibly corresponds to TRBD1 (6 bases). The CDR3 length is 13 residues. Germline CDR1 reads KGHSH; CDR2 reads LQKENI. The ends were cut back, 3 bases at V and 8 bases at J, with 13 bases in the middle. The chain's CDR3 is CASSPDSLPGYTF. The CDR3, as DNA: TGTGCCAGCTCACCGGACAGTCTGCCGGGCTACACCTTC.

V is TRBV10-3 and J is TRBJ2-3, with 9 bases fitting TRBD1. CDR3 length: 16 amino acids. CDR1 is ENHRY and CDR2 is SYGVKD in the germline V gene. The junction had 13 bases not matched to a gene; V was cut back by 10 bases and J by 2 bases. DNA for the CDR3: TGTGCCACCACCCCAACCGGACAGGGGAACACAGATACGCAGTATTTT. Its translation is CATTPTGQGNTDTQYF.

CDR3 bases: TGTGCCAGTTCCAGAGCTTCATCGGGGGGTACTAGCAATCAGCCCCAGCATTTT. It yields the protein CASSRASSGGTSNQPQHF. The chain joins TRBV19 to TRBJ1-5, with D possibly being TRBD1 (5 bases). The V end was cut by 8 bases, the J end by 0 bases, with 23 bases between. This CDR3 has 18 amino acids. Looked up from germline, CDR1 is LNHDA and CDR2 is SQIVND (reference sequence).